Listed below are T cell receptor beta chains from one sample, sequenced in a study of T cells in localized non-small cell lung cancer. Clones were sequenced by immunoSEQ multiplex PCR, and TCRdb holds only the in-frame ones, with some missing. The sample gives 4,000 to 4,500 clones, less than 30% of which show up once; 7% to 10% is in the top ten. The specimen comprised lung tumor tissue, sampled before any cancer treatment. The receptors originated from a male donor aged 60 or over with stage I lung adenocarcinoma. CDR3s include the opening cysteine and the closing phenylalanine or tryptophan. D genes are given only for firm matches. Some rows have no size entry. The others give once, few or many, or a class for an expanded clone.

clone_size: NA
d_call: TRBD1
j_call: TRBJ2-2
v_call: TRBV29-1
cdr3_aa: CSVTGTGGGELFF
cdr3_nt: TGCAGCGTTACCGGGACAGGGGGCGGGGAGCTGTTTTTT

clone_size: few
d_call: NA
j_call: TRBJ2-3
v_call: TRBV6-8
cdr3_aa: CASSYHPGKGTDTQYF
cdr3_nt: TGTGCCAGCAGTTACCACCCGGGGAAGGGCACAGATACGCAGTATTTT

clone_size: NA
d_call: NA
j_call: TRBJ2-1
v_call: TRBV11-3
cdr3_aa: CASSLLQGGMVGQFF
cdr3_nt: TGTGCCAGCAGCTTGCTGCAGGGTGGGATGGTTGGGCAGTTCTTC

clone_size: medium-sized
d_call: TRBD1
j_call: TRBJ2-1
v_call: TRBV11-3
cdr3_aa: CASSLGIPGQVHNEQFF
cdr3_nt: TGTGCCAGCAGCTTAGGAATCCCCGGACAGGTCCACAATGAGCAGTTCTTC

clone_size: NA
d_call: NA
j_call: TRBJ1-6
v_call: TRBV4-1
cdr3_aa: CASSQEALSSYNSPLHF
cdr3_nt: TGCGCCAGCAGCCAAGAGGCCTTAAGCTCCTATAATTCACCCCTCCACTTT

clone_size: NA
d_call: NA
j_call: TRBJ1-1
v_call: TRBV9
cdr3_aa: CASSSWRGTEAFF
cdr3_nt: TGTGCCAGCAGCTCCTGGCGGGGCACTGAAGCTTTCTTT

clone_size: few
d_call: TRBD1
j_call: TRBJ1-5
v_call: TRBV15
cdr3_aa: CATNRDRGHSNQPQHF
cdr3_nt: TGTGCCACCAATAGAGACAGGGGACATAGCAATCAGCCCCAGCATTTT

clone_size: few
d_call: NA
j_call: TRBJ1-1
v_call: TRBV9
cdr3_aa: CASRSATGVTEAFF
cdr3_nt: TGTGCCAGCAGATCCGCGACGGGGGTCACTGAAGCTTTCTTT

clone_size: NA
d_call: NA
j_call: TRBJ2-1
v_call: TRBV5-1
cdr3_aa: CASSLAGFSYNEQFF
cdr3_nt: TGCGCCAGCAGCTTGGCGGGTTTTTCCTACAATGAGCAGTTCTTC

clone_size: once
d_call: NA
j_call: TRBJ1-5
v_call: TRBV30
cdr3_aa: CAWSGGGPQHF
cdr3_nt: TGTGCCTGGAGTGGTGGTGGGCCCCAGCATTTT

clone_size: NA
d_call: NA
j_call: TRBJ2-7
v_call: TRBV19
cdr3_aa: CASKASWRLDEQYF
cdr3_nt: TGTGCCAGTAAGGCTAGCTGGCGGCTCGACGAGCAGTACTTC

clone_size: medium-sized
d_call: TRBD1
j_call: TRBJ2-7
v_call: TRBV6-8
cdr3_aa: CASSPPGQGHEQYF
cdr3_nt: TGTGCCAGCAGCCCCCCAGGACAGGGGCACGAGCAGTACTTC

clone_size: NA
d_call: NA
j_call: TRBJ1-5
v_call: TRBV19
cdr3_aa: CASRKDYSNQPQHF
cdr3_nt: TGTGCCAGTAGAAAGGATTATAGCAATCAGCCCCAGCATTTT

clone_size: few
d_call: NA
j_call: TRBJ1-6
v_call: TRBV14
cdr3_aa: CASSRGSYNSPLHF
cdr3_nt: TGTGCCAGCAGCCGCGGTTCCTATAATTCACCCCTCCACTTT

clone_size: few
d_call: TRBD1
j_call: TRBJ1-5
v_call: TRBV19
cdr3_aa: CASSMRQGVLIGQPQHF
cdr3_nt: TGTGCCAGTAGTATGCGGCAGGGGGTACTTATAGGGCAGCCCCAGCATTTT

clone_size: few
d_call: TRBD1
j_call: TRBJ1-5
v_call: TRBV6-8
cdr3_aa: CASSPDRAGQPQHF
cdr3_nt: TGTGCCAGCAGTCCGGACAGGGCAGGTCAGCCCCAGCATTTT

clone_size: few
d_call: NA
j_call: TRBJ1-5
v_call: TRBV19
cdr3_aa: CASSMRLGTHSNQPQHF
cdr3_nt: TGTGCCAGTAGTATGCGATTGGGGACCCATAGCAATCAGCCCCAGCATTTT

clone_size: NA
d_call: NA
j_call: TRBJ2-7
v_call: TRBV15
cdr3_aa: CATSREGLGGTTYEQYF
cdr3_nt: TGTGCCACCAGCAGAGAGGGGCTGGGGGGCACTACCTACGAGCAGTACTTC

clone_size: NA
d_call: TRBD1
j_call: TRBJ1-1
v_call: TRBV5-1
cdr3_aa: CASRPGTDNTEAFF
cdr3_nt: TGCGCCAGCAGGCCCGGGACAGACAACACTGAAGCTTTCTTT

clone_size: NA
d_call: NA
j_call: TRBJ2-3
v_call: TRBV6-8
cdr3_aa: CASSYSFTSPDTQYF
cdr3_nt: TGTGCCAGCAGTTACTCTTTCACTAGCCCCGATACGCAGTATTTT

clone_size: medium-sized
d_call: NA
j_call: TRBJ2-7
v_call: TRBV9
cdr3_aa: CASAPRGSSYEQYF
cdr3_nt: TGTGCCAGCGCCCCCCGGGGATCGTCCTACGAGCAGTACTTC

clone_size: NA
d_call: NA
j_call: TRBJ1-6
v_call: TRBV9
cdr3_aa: CASSGDFGVRSPLHF
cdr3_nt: TGTGCCAGCAGCGGAGATTTTGGGGTCCGCTCACCCCTCCACTTT

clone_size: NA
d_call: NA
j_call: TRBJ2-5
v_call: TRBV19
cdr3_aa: CASSIKGETQYF
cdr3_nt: TGTGCCAGTAGTATAAAGGGAGAGACCCAGTACTTC

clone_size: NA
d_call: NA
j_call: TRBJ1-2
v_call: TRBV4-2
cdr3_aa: CASSHRLGANYGYTF
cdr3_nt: TGTGCCAGCAGCCACCGACTTGGGGCTAACTATGGCTACACCTTC

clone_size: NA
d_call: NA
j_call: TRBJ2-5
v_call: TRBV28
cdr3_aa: CASSLGAGILETQYF
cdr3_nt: TGTGCCAGCAGTTTGGGTGCAGGGATCTTAGAGACCCAGTACTTC

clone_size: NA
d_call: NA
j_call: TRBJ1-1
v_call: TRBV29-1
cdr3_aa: CSGTPGRGTEAFF
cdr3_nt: TGCAGCGGGACCCCCGGGCGGGGGACTGAAGCTTTCTTT

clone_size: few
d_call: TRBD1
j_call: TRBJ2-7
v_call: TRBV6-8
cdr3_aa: CASRGTVVNEQYF
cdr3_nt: TGTGCCAGCAGGGGGACAGTCGTCAACGAGCAGTACTTC

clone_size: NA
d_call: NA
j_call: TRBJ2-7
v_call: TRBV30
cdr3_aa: CAWSPEVEVQYF
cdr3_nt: TGTGCCTGGAGCCCGGAGGTCGAGGTGCAGTACTTC

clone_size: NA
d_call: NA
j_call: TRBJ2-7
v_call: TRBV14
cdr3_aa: CASSPTTVGYEQYF
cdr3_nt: TGTGCCAGCAGCCCCACGACAGTCGGCTACGAGCAGTACTTC

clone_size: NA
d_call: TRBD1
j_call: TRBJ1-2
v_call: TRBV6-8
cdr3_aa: CASREPGQGIAGYTF
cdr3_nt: TGTGCCAGCAGAGAGCCGGGACAGGGGATTGCTGGCTACACCTTC

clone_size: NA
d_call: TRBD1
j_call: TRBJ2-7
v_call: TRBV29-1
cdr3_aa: CSAHRQGSYEQYF
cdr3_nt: TGCAGCGCCCACCGACAGGGCTCCTACGAGCAGTACTTC

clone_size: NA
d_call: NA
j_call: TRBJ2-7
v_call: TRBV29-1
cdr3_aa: CSVEISGGYEQYF
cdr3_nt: TGCAGCGTTGAAATCAGTGGGGGTTACGAGCAGTACTTC

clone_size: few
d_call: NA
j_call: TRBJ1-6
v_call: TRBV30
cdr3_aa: CAWSVRGGSPLHF
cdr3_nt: TGTGCCTGGAGTGTACGCGGCGGATCACCCCTCCACTTT

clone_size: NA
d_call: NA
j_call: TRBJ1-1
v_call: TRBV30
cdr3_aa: CAWSVRQPTEAFF
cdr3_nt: TGTGCCTGGAGTGTCCGCCAGCCCACTGAAGCTTTCTTT

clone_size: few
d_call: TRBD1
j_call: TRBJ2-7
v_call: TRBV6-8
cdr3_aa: CASTHRGQGVSYEQYF
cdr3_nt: TGTGCCAGCACCCACAGGGGACAGGGGGTATCCTACGAGCAGTACTTC

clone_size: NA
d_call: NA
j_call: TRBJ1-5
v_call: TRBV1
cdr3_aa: CASSQEPRDQPQHF
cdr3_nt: TGCGCCAGCAGCCAAGAGCCCCGGGATCAGCCCCAGCATTTT

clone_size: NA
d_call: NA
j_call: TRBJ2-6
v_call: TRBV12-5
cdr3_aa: CASGLARQSGAGANVLTF
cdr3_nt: TGTGCTAGTGGTTTGGCCCGACAGTCTGGGGCGGGGGCCAACGTCCTGACTTTC

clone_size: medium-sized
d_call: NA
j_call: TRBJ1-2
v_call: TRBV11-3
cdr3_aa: CASSPSRLGGNGYTF
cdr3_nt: TGTGCCAGCAGCCCCTCTAGGCTGGGGGGGAATGGCTACACCTTC

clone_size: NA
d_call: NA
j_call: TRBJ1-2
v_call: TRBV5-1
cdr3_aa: CASSLGPSPVEGGYTF
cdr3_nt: TGCGCCAGCAGCTTGGGTCCCAGCCCCGTTGAGGGTGGCTACACCTTC

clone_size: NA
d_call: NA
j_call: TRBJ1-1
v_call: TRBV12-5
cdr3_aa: CASGLSLGDEAFF
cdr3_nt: TGTGCTAGTGGTTTATCTTTGGGGGATGAAGCTTTCTTT

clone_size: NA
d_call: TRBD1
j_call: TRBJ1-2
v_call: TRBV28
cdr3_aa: CASGGRDRGLGWYGYTF
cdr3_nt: TGTGCCAGCGGGGGCCGGGACAGGGGGCTAGGATGGTATGGCTACACCTTC

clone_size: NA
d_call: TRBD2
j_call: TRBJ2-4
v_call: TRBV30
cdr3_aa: CAWRTAGGNIQYF
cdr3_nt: TGTGCCTGGAGGACAGCGGGGGGAAACATTCAGTACTTC

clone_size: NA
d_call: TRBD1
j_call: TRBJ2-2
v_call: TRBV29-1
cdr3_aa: CSVVQGAGGELFF
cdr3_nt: TGCAGCGTTGTGCAGGGGGCAGGCGGGGAGCTGTTTTTT

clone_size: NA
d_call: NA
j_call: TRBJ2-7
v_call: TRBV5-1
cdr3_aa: CASRPSGQISYEQYF
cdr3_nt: TGCGCCAGCAGACCATCCGGACAGATCTCCTACGAGCAGTACTTC

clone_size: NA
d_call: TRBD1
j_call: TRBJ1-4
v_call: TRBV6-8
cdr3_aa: CAISRTGAATNEKLFF
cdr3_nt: TGTGCCATCAGCCGTACAGGGGCGGCAACTAATGAAAAACTGTTTTTT

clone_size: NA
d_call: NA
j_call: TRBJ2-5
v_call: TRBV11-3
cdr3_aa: CASSPFGGYQETQYF
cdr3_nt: TGTGCCAGCAGCCCGTTTGGGGGGTACCAAGAGACCCAGTACTTC

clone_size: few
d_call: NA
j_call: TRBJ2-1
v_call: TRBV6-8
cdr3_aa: CASSYRLEYNEQFF
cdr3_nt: TGTGCCAGCAGTTACAGGCTAGAGTACAATGAGCAGTTCTTC